One sample yielded the 24 T cell receptor beta chains listed below, sequenced in a study of a mutant IDH1 vaccine in newly diagnosed glioma. These TCRs are of unknown antigen specificity. Time point meaning: week 23, last vaccination. Each vaccine dose was 300 ug of mutant IDH1 20-mer peptide, with topical imiquimod. The repertoire was sequenced with immunoSEQ multiplex PCR; TCRdb's copy has only in-frame clones and lacks some. This sample carries around 60,000 clones, around 83% of them seen once, and the ten largest clones take 4%. The sequences come from PBMCs, collected from a glioma patient whose treatment included an IDH1 peptide vaccine. The origin of the receptors is a man aged 30 to 45 with glioma.

V is TRBV27 and J is TRBJ2-5; 7 bases line up with TRBD1. CDR1 is MNHEY and CDR2 is SMNVEV in the germline V gene (reference sequence). The CDR3 is made up of 13 amino acids. V dropped 5 bases and J dropped 5; count of bases not matched to a gene: 5. The CDR3 loop reads CASSKRGQETQYF. The CDR3 DNA is TGTGCCAGCAGTAAAAGGGGGCAGGAGACCCAGTACTTC.

The chain uses TRBV5-1 and TRBJ2-3; TRBD1 agrees at 7 bases. This CDR3 has 15 amino acids. CDR1 is SGHRS, CDR2 YFSETQ, per germline. Germline trimming cut 4 bases from V and 5 bases from J; bases unmatched to any gene: 10. The CDR3 nucleotides are TGCGCCAGCAGCCACTTGGGACAGTCGAGAGATACGCAGTATTTT. Translated: CASSHLGQSRDTQYF.

The chain has TRBV19 and TRBJ1-2, with no clear D. V was pared by 7 bases and J by 9 bases, with 15 bases between. The germline V gene has CDR1 LNHDA and CDR2 SQIVND (reference sequence). This CDR3 spans 12 amino acids. The CDR3 region is CASTPNQYRYTF. The CDR3 bases are TGTGCCAGTACCCCGAATCAGTACCGCTACACCTTC.

V usage is TRBV9 and J usage is TRBJ2-1; D is perhaps TRBD1 (6 bases). Deletions cut 0 bases from V and 1 base from J, with 14 bases between. Germline CDR1 reads SGDLS; CDR2 reads YYNGEE. The CDR3 length is 17 residues. The DNA of the CDR3 is TGTGCCAGCAGCGTAGATTCCGGGACACTGTCCTACAATGAGCAGTTCTTC. This sequence encodes CASSVDSGTLSYNEQFF.

The V gene is TRBV5-8, the J gene TRBJ1-3; possibly TRBD1 for D (5 bases). Looked up from germline, CDR1 is SGHTS and CDR2 is YDEGEE. This CDR3 contains 12 residues. Trimming removed 4 bases from V and 6 bases from J, with 8 bases in between. Written as DNA, the CDR3 is TGTGCCAGCAGCACCAGGGTAAACACCATATATTTT. It is translated as CASSTRVNTIYF.

The chain links TRBV15 to TRBJ2-3; D is uncertain. This CDR3 has 15 residues. With 5 bases removed from V and 2 bases from J, the gap between germline ends came to 14 bases. The germline CDR1 and CDR2 sequences are LNHNV and YYDKDF (reference sequence). The CDR3 region has the DNA TGTGCCACCAGCCCTTCCCAGGTTCTCACAGATACGCAGTATTTT. Translating gives CATSPSQVLTDTQYF.

The chain links TRBV11-2 to TRBJ1-2, with 7 bases lining up with TRBD1. There are 14 residues in the CDR3. The germline V gene encodes CDR1 SGHAT and CDR2 FQNNGV. Unmatched junction bases numbered 6, after V lost 6 bases and J lost 2 bases. CDR3 coding DNA: TGTGCCAGCAGTTTGACGGGACAGAACTATGGCTACACCTTC. Its protein product is CASSLTGQNYGYTF. Based on the CDR3 plus reference TRBV11-2 and TRBJ1-2, the full variable domain is EAGVAQSPRYKIIEKRQSVAFWCNPISGHATLYWYQQILGQGPKLLIQFQNNGVVDDSQLPKDRFSAERLKGVDSTLKIQPAKLEDSAVYLCASSLTGQNYGYTFGSGTRLTVV.

The chain uses TRBV15 and TRBJ2-3, with a possible D match to TRBD2 (6 bases). V lost 2 bases, J lost 7 bases, and 13 bases lay in between. The CDR3 has 14 residues. Germline V gene data show CDR1 as LNHNV and CDR2 as YYDKDF (reference sequence). Here the CDR3 DNA reads TGTGCCACCAGCAGAACTAGCTTAGCGAATACGCAGTATTTT. Its protein product is CATSRTSLANTQYF. Using reference TRBV15 and TRBJ2-3 for the parts outside the CDR3, the full variable domain is DAMVIQNPRYQVTQFGKPVTLSCSQTLNHNVMYWYQQKSSQAPKLLFHYYDKDFNNEADTPDNFQSRRPNTSFCFLDIRSPGLGDTAMYLCATSRTSLANTQYFGPGTRLTVL.

The J gene is TRBJ2-3, the V gene TRBV30, with a tentative D call TRBD1 (5 bases). Per germline, CDR1 GTSNPN and CDR2 SVGIG (reference sequence). V was cut by 4 bases and J by 2 bases, with 16 bases left in between. The CDR3 consists of 15 residues. The CDR3 DNA sequence: TGTGCCTGGACCCTCCAGGGTTTTCTCACAGATACGCAGTATTTT. Its translation is CAWTLQGFLTDTQYF.

The chain recombines TRBV7-9 with TRBJ2-7; the D gene is possibly TRBD1 (6 bases). With 0 bases removed from V and 0 bases from J, the gap between germline ends came to 12 bases. This CDR3 has 16 amino acids. Germline CDR1 and CDR2: SEHNR and FQNEAQ (reference sequence). The CDR3 DNA follows: TGTGCCAGCAGCTTAGCGGGGGCAGGGCACTCCTACGAGCAGTACTTC. Amino acid sequence: CASSLAGAGHSYEQYF.

The chain employs TRBV2 and TRBJ1-2; maybe TRBD1 (6 bases). Germline V gene sequence: CDR1 SNHLY, CDR2 FYNNEI. The CDR3 length is 14 residues. Trimming took 7 bases from V and 4 from J, leaving 16 bases between them. In DNA form, the CDR3 reads TGTGCCAGCATTCCCGGGACAACTCCCTATGGCTACACCTTC. This translates into CASIPGTTPYGYTF.

V usage is TRBV30 and J usage is TRBJ1-1; 8 bases are shared with TRBD1. The germline CDR1 and CDR2 sequences are GTSNPN and SVGIG (reference sequence). After removal of 3 bases from V and 2 bases from J, the junction contained 5 bases not matched to a gene. The CDR3 sequence is 14 residues long. CDR3 sequence reads: CAWSHTGGNTEAFF. The DNA for the CDR3 is TGTGCCTGGAGCCACACAGGGGGTAACACTGAAGCTTTCTTT.

The chain has TRBV2 and TRBJ1-1; D uncertain. V shed 4 bases and J shed 8 bases, with 8 bases lying between them. This CDR3 region has 11 residues. Germline CDR1 and CDR2: SNHLY and FYNNEI. CDR3 sequence: CASSGKIEAFF. For the CDR3, the DNA is TGTGCCAGCAGTGGGAAAATAGAAGCTTTCTTT.

The chain recombines TRBV27 with TRBJ2-7, with a tentative D call TRBD1 (6 bases). Trimming took 3 bases from V and 3 from J, leaving 12 bases between them. The germline CDR1 and CDR2 sequences are MNHEY and SMNVEV (reference sequence). CDR3 length: 14 amino acids. CDR3 nucleotides: TGTGCCAGCAGTTTCACGGGACACTACTACGAGCAGTACTTC. It specifies CASSFTGHYYEQYF.

V usage is TRBV11-2 and J usage is TRBJ1-5, with unresolved D. Germline-derived CDR1 and CDR2 are SGHAT and FQNNGV. The CDR3 spans 15 residues. The germline V and J ends were trimmed by 2 bases and 0 bases, with 8 bases remaining between them. The CDR3 sequence is CASSLTGNSNQPQHF. DNA for the CDR3: TGTGCCAGCAGCTTAACCGGGAATAGCAATCAGCCCCAGCATTTT. The full variable domain, with the rest looked up from reference TRBV11-2 and TRBJ1-5, is EAGVAQSPRYKIIEKRQSVAFWCNPISGHATLYWYQQILGQGPKLLIQFQNNGVVDDSQLPKDRFSAERLKGVDSTLKIQPAKLEDSAVYLCASSLTGNSNQPQHFGDGTRLSIL.

The V and J genes are TRBV11-3 and TRBJ1-1, with 7 positions matching TRBD1. The ends lost 5 bases at V and 1 base at J; junction bases unmatched: 7. CDR3 length: 15 residues. CDR1 is SGHNT, CDR2 YENEEA, per germline. The CDR3: CASSAPDRRNTEAFF. CDR3 sequence (DNA): TGTGCCAGCAGCGCACCGGACAGGAGGAACACTGAAGCTTTCTTT.

As for this clone: Distinct nucleotide sequences in the sample also encode this CDR3. This rearrangement joins TRBV2 to TRBJ2-3, with D possibly being TRBD2 (6 bases). Trimming pared 1 base from V and 2 bases from J, leaving 19 bases between. Germline CDR1 and CDR2: SNHLY and FYNNEI. There are 18 residues in the CDR3. The CDR3 region is CASSEEGDRGTDTDTQYF. CDR3 in DNA: TGTGCCAGCAGTGAAGAGGGAGACCGGGGGACCGACACAGATACGCAGTATTTT.

The rearrangement links TRBV11-2 to TRBJ2-7; either TRBD1 or TRBD2 may supply D (5 bases each). CDR1 and CDR2 from the germline V gene are SGHAT and FQNNGV. This CDR3 is built from 15 residues. Deletions cut 3 bases from V and 0 bases from J, with 12 bases between. CDR3 DNA sequence: TGTGCCAGCAGCTTCGTGGGGACCAGCTCCTACGAGCAGTACTTC. Its translation: CASSFVGTSSYEQYF.

This clone was counted a few times. The chain has TRBV18 and TRBJ2-7, with 8 bases aligning to TRBD2. The CDR3 length is 15 residues. Germline V gives CDR1 KGHSH, CDR2 LQKENI. The J segment lost 0 bases and the V segment lost 5 bases, leaving 6 bases of the junction unmatched. CDR3 sequence: CASSRSGGDSYEQYF. CDR3 in DNA: TGTGCCAGCTCAAGGAGCGGGGGCGACTCCTACGAGCAGTACTTC.

This rearrangement joins TRBV6-1 to TRBJ2-3; perhaps TRBD1 as D (5 bases). Trimming shortened V by 4 bases and J by 10 bases, and 12 bases separated the two germline ends. This CDR3 region has 12 residues. CDR1 is MNHNS and CDR2 is SASEGT in the germline V gene. The CDR3 is CASSVGPTSQYF. The CDR3 bases are TGTGCCAGCAGTGTGGGGCCGACTTCGCAGTATTTT.

The chain carries TRBV5-1 and TRBJ1-1; perhaps TRBD1 as D (5 bases). V was cut by 0 bases and J by 0 bases, with 9 bases left in between. The germline CDR1 and CDR2 sequences are SGHRS and YFSETQ. This CDR3 contains 15 residues. The CDR3 region is CASSLADRLNTEAFF. CDR3 DNA: TGCGCCAGCAGCTTGGCCGACAGATTGAACACTGAAGCTTTCTTT.

This chain joins TRBV7-6 and TRBJ1-2, with 9 bases aligning to TRBD1. V gave up 4 bases and J gave up 9 bases; unmatched junction bases: 6. The V gene's germline CDR1 is SGHVS and CDR2 FNYEAQ. The CDR3 has 13 residues. This chain's CDR3 is CASSSGQGMRYTF. The DNA for the CDR3 is TGTGCCAGCAGCTCCGGACAGGGGATGCGCTACACCTTC.

By its share, this clone is medium-sized (0.01 to 0.1%). The chain carries TRBV10-3 and TRBJ2-2, with a weak D call TRBD1 (5 bases). The CDR3 is made up of 13 amino acids. Germline CDR1 ENHRY, CDR2 SYGVKD. Trimming removed 3 bases at V and 3 bases at J, with 5 bases between. The CDR3 loop reads CAISDRDTGELFF. CDR3 nucleotide sequence: TGTGCCATCAGTGACAGGGACACCGGGGAGCTGTTTTTT.

The rearrangement joins TRBV18 to TRBJ1-1; 8 bases are a match to TRBD1. The junction had 13 bases not matched to a gene; V was cut back by 0 bases and J by 1 base. CDR3 length: 19 amino acids. Germline V gives CDR1 KGHSH, CDR2 LQKENI. This chain's CDR3 is CASSPPPTGEFVGNTEAFF. The CDR3 nucleotides read TGTGCCAGCTCACCACCTCCGACAGGGGAATTTGTCGGGAACACTGAAGCTTTCTTT.